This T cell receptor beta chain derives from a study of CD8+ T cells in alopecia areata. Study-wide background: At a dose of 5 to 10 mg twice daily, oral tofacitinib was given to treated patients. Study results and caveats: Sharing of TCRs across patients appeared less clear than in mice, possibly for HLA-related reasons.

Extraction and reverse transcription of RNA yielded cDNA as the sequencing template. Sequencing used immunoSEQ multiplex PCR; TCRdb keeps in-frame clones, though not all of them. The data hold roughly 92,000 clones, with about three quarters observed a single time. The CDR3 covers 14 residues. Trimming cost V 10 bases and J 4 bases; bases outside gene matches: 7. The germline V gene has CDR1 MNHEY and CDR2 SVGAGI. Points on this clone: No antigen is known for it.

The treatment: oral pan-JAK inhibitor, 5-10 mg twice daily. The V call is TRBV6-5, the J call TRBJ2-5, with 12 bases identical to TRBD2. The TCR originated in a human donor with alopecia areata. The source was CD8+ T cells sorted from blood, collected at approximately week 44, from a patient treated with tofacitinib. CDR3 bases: TGTGCCACCCAGCCACTAGCGGGGGGAGAGACCCAGTACTTC. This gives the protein CATQPLAGGETQYF.